This is a list of T cell receptor beta chains from one sample in a study of blood T cells in healthy people across ages. TCRdb re-analysed the 5' RACE reads in MiXCR, keeping a single row per CDR3 protein. This table has about 1 million distinct CDR3 sequences, over 35% appearing once. The sequenced sample was blood. The receptors originated from a woman aged 60 to 75 in good health. Both conserved end residues are part of each CDR3. A D gene is named only where the DNA matches it firmly. Clone sizes are given selectively: once, few, many, or a class where the clone is expanded.

v_gene	j_gene	abundance	d_gene	CDR3nt	CDR3aa
TRBV19	TRBJ2-7	NA	NA	TGTGCCAGTAGTATAGGGGCCCCCCTGGTTGCAGAGCAGTACTTC	CASSIGAPLVAEQYF
TRBV21-1	TRBJ2-5	many	NA	TGTGCCAGCAGCCTAACGGGACAGGGCTTCTCAGAGACCCAGTACTTC	CASSLTGQGFSETQYF
TRBV27	TRBJ2-4	once	NA	TGTGCCAGCAGTTCCCGCCCGATTATACGCGCCGCCGCGCAGTACTTC	CASSSRPIIRAAAQYF
TRBV20-1	TRBJ2-1	few	TRBD1	TGCAGTGCTAGAGACAAGGACAGGGGGAAAGTGAATGAGCAGTTCTTC	CSARDKDRGKVNEQFF
TRBV7-9	TRBJ2-7	NA	NA	TGTGCCGCGACCGGGACTCACTACGAGCAGTACTTC	CAATGTHYEQYF
TRBV28	TRBJ2-5	NA	NA	TGTGCCAGCAGCCCGGGGTCCAGGTACCAAGAGACCCAGTACTTC	CASSPGSRYQETQYF
TRBV6-5	TRBJ2-5	few	TRBD2	TGTGCCAGCAGTTACCTACTAGCGGAACCCCTAGGGTCTCGAGAGACCCAGTACTTC	CASSYLLAEPLGSRETQYF
TRBV7-2	TRBJ1-2	NA	NA	TGTGCCAGCAGCTTAGACTCAGGAAACCTCTATGGCTACACCTTC	CASSLDSGNLYGYTF
TRBV25-1	TRBJ2-1	many	NA	TGTGCCAGCAGTGAGGGACAACTCCCCCAGTTCTTC	CASSEGQLPQFF
TRBV6-2/TRBV6-3	TRBJ1-5	NA	NA	TGTGCCAGCAGACCGGGACACGCTTACCCCCAGCATTTT	CASRPGHAYPQHF
TRBV29-1	TRBJ2-5	few	NA	TGCAGCGTTGAGCGTAACCAAGAGACCCAGTACTTC	CSVERNQETQYF